Below, one T cell receptor (beta chain) is given with its context. This clone has a handful of counts. The clone's antigen remains unknown. There are no base qualities to consult, and no much larger clone falls within one base. Counted from cysteine to phenylalanine, this CDR3 has 13 amino acids. The sequence is cut down to CDR3 DNA, 39 bases in frame from base 1. Based on the germline V gene (reference sequence), the CDR1 and CDR2 sequences are MNHEY and SMNVEV. The junction carries 9 bases between V and J, which are trimmed by 6 bases and 1 base respectively. This sample was included in a study of cytomegalovirus exposure and HLA in healthy donors (dated by TCRdb to about 2017). Concerning the study at large: An earlier analysis of some 550 of the donors reported 250 to 300 Gb of sequence data and 100 million to 130 million unique TCR beta sequences from some 180 million T cells. The study combined high-throughput TCR immunosequencing, statistical association of individual TCRs with disease status, and machine learning to predict cytomegalovirus infection status. HLA typing included class I and class II loci at four-digit resolution. Genome-wide SNP genotypes for about three fifths of the 666 donors were used in a later genetic analysis, which treated that subset as a discovery cohort. Several DR-DQ haplotypes were treated as single units for association and clustering because of strong linkage in the cohort. The number of donors typed differed by locus, with about 629-640 for A, B, C, DRB1 and DQB1, about 500 for DQA1, about 610 for DPA1, and 472 for DPB1. All discovery cohort repertoires had been generated on a single sequencing platform. A later analysis re-examined previously published TCR beta repertoires from just over 650 donors and added high-resolution HLA genotyping to investigate patterns of TCR occurrence. Along with the approximately 700-subject first cohort, a separate validation cohort of 120 different subjects was used. On average, approximately 250,000 unique TCR beta nucleotide sequences were sequenced per donor among 398 genotyped donors of the cohort, with roughly 19% of those sequences being non-productive. The study aimed to test whether signatures of past pathogen exposure could be identified by cataloging public T cell receptors. Around 320 gigabases of sequencing data and around 87 million unique TCR sequences were included in an early release covering roughly 600 HLA-typed donors. Among the roughly 400 genotyped donors, approximately 77% belonged to the genetic ancestry cluster associated with self-reported Caucasian donors. Donor age, sex, ethnicity and CMV serostatus were compiled alongside the repertoire data. The study used immunosequencing to profile the T cell repertoires of hundreds of subjects and linked those repertoires to cytomegalovirus serostatus. Rather than drawing on any new phenotypic data, the later analysis identified candidate immune exposures from TCR beta sequences and the way those sequences occurred across donors. An earlier analysis of around 640 of the donors used high-throughput TCR beta sequencing to judge whether each TCR beta V gene segment behaved as functional or pseudogenic. What the research found in general, with its limitations: In a later analysis, the rate of TCR association differed among HLA loci, with DRB1 alleles having the most associated TCRs and HLA-C alleles having the fewest. An association between a missense DCLRE1C variant and V-gene and J-gene trimming of TCR beta chains was found in a later genetic analysis and replicated in an independent cohort. Across donors, most TCR sequences were observed very rarely, whereas some public TCRs were present in many individuals. The study listed approximately 150 TCR beta chains as associated with cytomegalovirus. Presence/absence analyses assumed roughly uniform sequencing depth across donors, an assumption that may not hold. A cluster of highly shared sequence variants was judged likely to represent a technical artifact of the sequencing pipeline. In this cohort, only TCR beta chains were sequenced, and detectable features were limited by the absence of alpha or paired-chain data. A later genetic analysis reported fewer N-insertions in productive TCRs among donors in an Asian-associated ancestry cluster than the roughly 700-donor mean. The 87-base-pair reads could not distinguish some IMGT-functional V segments, including TRBV6-2 and TRBV6-3, so those segments were excluded. At a false discovery rate of 0.05, a later analysis linked around 15,000 TCR beta sequences to specific HLA alleles. Strong co-occurrence of HLA alleles, especially DR and DQ, made assigning TCR associations to individual alleles difficult. A later analysis reported that several top co-occurrence clusters appeared linked to parvovirus B19, influenza, CMV and Epstein-Barr virus. In vitro tests confirmed that a few of the cytomegalovirus-associated TCR beta chains recognize cytomegalovirus antigens. The classifier was reported to diagnose cytomegalovirus status with high specificity and sensitivity in both the original cohort and the validation cohort. Most CMV-associated TCR beta chains appeared to be HLA-restricted in a later analysis, and the HLA associations seemed to be driven largely by CMV exposure. Broadly in line with IMGT annotations, most TCR beta V segments showed up in productive rearrangements about 90% or about 30% of the time in an earlier analysis of 450 to 600 of the donors. A further reported finding was that TCR beta sequences accurately predicted the HLA-A and HLA-B alleles for most subjects in the first cohort. The only immune exposure information available for the cohort was CMV serostatus. A later analysis found that HLA-associated TCR beta chains were more clonally expanded and had lower generation probabilities than equally common non-associated chains. Because some donors lacked HLA typing at each locus, the association tests relied only on the typed subset. Correlated functional status among segregating V segments might be attributable to linkage disequilibrium, but an unknown experimental factor could not be ruled out. Because counts were too low, roughly 18 rarely observed V segments, including chromosome 9 orphons, were left out of the earlier analysis of some 600 of the donors. The authors suggested that the approach could potentially be extended to other disease states and immunological phenotypes.

In total, roughly 670 healthy bone marrow donors made up the cohort. Cohort members were all nominally healthy when sampled, although unrecorded immune exposures were likely present. The donor tested CMV seropositive, placing the donor among the 310 or so seropositive members of the cohort. A peripheral blood sample was collected from each donor, and TCR beta sequencing was performed on peripheral blood mononuclear cells. The Qiagen DNeasy Blood Extraction Kit was used to extract genomic DNA from the blood cell samples. The library was built by means of the immunoSEQ multiplex PCR assay. The multiplex PCR relied on a mix of 60 forward primers for TCR Vbeta segments and 13 reverse primers for TCR Jbeta segments. Amplification of the CDR3 region of rearranged TCR beta genes was performed with a multiplex PCR assay on genomic DNA. On the Illumina HiSeq System, the amplified TCR beta libraries were sequenced as 87-base-pair reads. The authors processed their data as follows. A later analysis tallied roughly 78 million unique TCR beta chains across the 666 repertoires, and approximately 11 million of those chains were shared by two or more donors. Raw reads were error-corrected and collapsed into unique sequences with a nearest-neighbor algorithm that merged closely related sequences to remove PCR and sequencing errors. Alignment of CDR3 sequences to IMGT reference sequences was used to assign V, D and J gene segments. For a sequence to be retained, a match of at least six nucleotides to both a V gene segment and a J gene segment was required. Rearrangements were classified as productive when the CDR3 lacked stop codons and remained in frame with V and J, and all other rearrangements were classified as non-productive. CDR3 was defined by IMGT convention, running from the second conserved V-encoded cysteine to the conserved J-encoded phenylalanine. The earlier analysis of 450 to 750 of the donors excluded any sequence lacking an unambiguous match to a single V gene segment. In an earlier analysis of roughly 600 of the donors, a V segment was called functional when productive rearrangements were above 56.7%, and segregating when the standard deviation between donors exceeded 5%. To diagnose cytomegalovirus status from the catalog of TCR beta chain sequences, a statistical classification framework was built. In a later analysis, V and J genes were assigned by comparing TCR nucleotide sequences against IMGT/GENE-DB human TR gene sequences. In a later analysis, CDR3 sequences and most-parsimonious VDJ recombination scenarios were assigned using the TCRdist pipeline. In a later analysis, every TCR beta chain was defined by the combination of its CDR3 amino acid sequence and its V-gene family, and reads without a unique V-gene family were dropped. In a later analysis, around 600 highly shared, low-generation-probability nucleotide sequences were removed to address suspected cross-contamination and a sequencing artifact. In a later analysis, a clonal expansion index for each public chain was calculated from normalized within-repertoire ranks of inferred template counts. Generation probabilities in a later analysis came from a VDJ recombination model fitted to out-of-frame rearrangements, and those results were checked against IGoR. Hypergeometric tests were used in a later analysis to score TCR-TCR, TCR-HLA and TCR-CMV co-occurrence, with a repertoire-size bias correction applied to the TCR pairs. To estimate false discovery rates, a later analysis permuted the HLA or CMV assignments 20 times. In a later analysis, co-occurring TCRs were grouped with DBSCAN, and TCRdist sequence similarity was added when clustering was performed within HLA-allele-positive subsets. For co-occurrence clustering, repertoires with fewer than 30,000 or more than 120,000 public chains were excluded, along with five repertoires with anomalous nucleotide sharing. The table comes from immuneACCESS by way of TCRdb, which keeps in-frame sequences with V and J called. Part of the clones is missing from these tables; in studies checked, under half for an unresolved V gene and the rest for unknown reasons. Clonal size and the V and J genes are those of that table, whereas D and trimming came from the DNA. The sample yields 70,000 to 95,000 clones; 62% were counted once. The ten most abundant clones make up around 5.5% of the sample.

The chain uses TRBV27 and TRBJ1-1; a confident D gene designation cannot be given. The sequenced sample was PBMCs. This clonotype originated in a woman in her 30s in good health and CMV-seropositive. For the CDR3, the sequence is CASSYRENTEAFF. The DNA sequence follows: TGTGCCAGCAGCTACAGAGAGAACACTGAAGCTTTCTTT.